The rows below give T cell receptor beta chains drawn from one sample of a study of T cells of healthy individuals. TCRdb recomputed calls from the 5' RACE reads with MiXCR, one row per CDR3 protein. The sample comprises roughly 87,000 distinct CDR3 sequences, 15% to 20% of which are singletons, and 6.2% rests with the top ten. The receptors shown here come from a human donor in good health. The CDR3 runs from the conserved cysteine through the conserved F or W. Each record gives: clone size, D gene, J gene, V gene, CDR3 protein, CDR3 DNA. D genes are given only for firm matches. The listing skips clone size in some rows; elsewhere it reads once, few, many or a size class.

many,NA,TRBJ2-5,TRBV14,CASSPAGTLETQYF,TGTGCCAGCAGCCCCGCCGGGACGTTGGAGACCCAGTACTTC
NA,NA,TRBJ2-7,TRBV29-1,CSVEDRLVGPGQYF,TGCAGCGTTGAAGATCGCCTTGTGGGCCCCGGGCAGTACTTC
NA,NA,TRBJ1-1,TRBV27,CASSLSLGRDTEAFF,TGTGCCAGCAGTTTATCGTTAGGGAGGGACACTGAAGCTTTCTTT
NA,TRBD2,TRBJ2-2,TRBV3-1,CASSQLAGNTGELFF,TGTGCCAGCAGCCAACTAGCGGGGAACACCGGGGAGCTGTTTTTT
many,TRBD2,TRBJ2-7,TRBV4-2,CASSQEWLAGSYEQYF,TGTGCCAGCAGCCAAGAATGGCTAGCGGGTTCCTACGAGCAGTACTTC
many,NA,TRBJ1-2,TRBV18,CASSPDGSYGYTF,TGTGCCAGCTCACCAGACGGTTCCTATGGCTACACCTTC
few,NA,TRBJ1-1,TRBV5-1,CASSLDPPLQRVNTEAFF,TGCGCCAGCAGCTTAGATCCGCCATTACAGAGGGTGAACACTGAAGCTTTCTTT
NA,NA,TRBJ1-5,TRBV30,CAWSVRGDQPQHF,TGTGCCTGGAGTGTACGAGGGGATCAGCCCCAGCATTTT
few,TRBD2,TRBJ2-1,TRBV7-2,CASRLLAGWDEQFF,TGTGCCAGCAGACTCCTAGCGGGATGGGATGAGCAGTTCTTC
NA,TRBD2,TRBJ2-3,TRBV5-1,CASSLPGLGSDTQYF,TGCGCCAGCAGCCTCCCGGGACTAGGGTCAGATACGCAGTATTTT
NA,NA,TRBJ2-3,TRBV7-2,CASSPILASGADTQYF,TGTGCCAGCAGCCCGATCCTAGCGTCGGGCGCAGATACGCAGTATTTT
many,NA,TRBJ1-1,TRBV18,CASSPLGDNYGNTEAFF,TGTGCCAGCTCACCACTGGGGGATAATTACGGGAACACTGAAGCTTTCTTT
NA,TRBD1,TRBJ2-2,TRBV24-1,CATSEGDRDTGELFF,TGTGCCACCAGTGAAGGGGACAGGGACACCGGGGAGCTGTTTTTT
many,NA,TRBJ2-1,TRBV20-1,CSAREWGQGLNEQFF,TGCAGTGCTAGAGAGTGGGGTCAGGGATTAAATGAGCAGTTCTTC
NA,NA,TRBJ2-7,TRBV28,CASSLSRTAYEQYF,TGTGCCAGCAGTTTAAGCAGGACGGCCTACGAGCAGTACTTC
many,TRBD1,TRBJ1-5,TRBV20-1,CSARGNSNQPQHF,TGCAGTGCCAGGGGGAATAGCAATCAGCCCCAGCATTTT
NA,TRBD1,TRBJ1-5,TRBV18,CASSPGRGHQPQHF,TGTGCCAGCTCACCGGGGAGGGGGCATCAGCCCCAGCATTTT
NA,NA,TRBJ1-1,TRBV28,CASSFAHTTEAFF,TGTGCCAGCAGTTTTGCACATACCACTGAAGCTTTCTTT
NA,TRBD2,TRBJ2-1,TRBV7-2,CASSLGGGSNEQFF,TGTGCCAGCAGCTTAGGAGGCGGGAGTAATGAGCAGTTCTTC
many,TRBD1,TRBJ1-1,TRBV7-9,CASSLGGTGGPLNAMNTEAFF,TGTGCCAGCAGCTTAGGTGGGACAGGGGGTCCCCTCAATGCTATGAACACTGAAGCTTTCTTT
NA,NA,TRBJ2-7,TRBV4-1,CASSQDHLSSYEQYF,TGCGCCAGCAGCCAAGATCATCTGAGCTCCTACGAGCAGTACTTC